Listed below are T cell receptor beta chains from one sample, sequenced in a study of shared clonotypes between healthy human individuals. Only in-frame clones appear in the TCRdb table, and some are missing; sequencing was by immunoSEQ multiplex PCR. The repertoire has around 100,000 clones, around 66% of them found once; the top ten carry roughly 24%. Input material: memory CD8+ T cells sorted from blood. These receptors all come from a woman aged 25 to 45 in good health. CDR3s include the opening cysteine and the closing phenylalanine or tryptophan. A D gene is named only where the DNA matches it firmly. The size entry is marked missing in some rows and otherwise reads once, few, many or a size class.

CDR3nt	CDR3aa	v_gene	d_gene	j_gene	abundance
TGTGCCAGCAGCCCCCTAGGGAGGTTCGTTGAGCAGTACTTC	CASSPLGRFVEQYF	TRBV6-6	.	TRBJ2-7	.
TGTGCCAGCCGGAGCCGGGACCCTAATCAGCCCCAGCATTTT	CASRSRDPNQPQHF	TRBV25-1	.	TRBJ1-5	.
TGTGCCTCTCGATTGACTGCGGGAAAGTGGAATGAGCAGTTCTTC	CASRLTAGKWNEQFF	TRBV7-8	.	TRBJ2-1	few
TGTGCCAGCAGCTTAACTTCTCCGGGAGACACTGAAGCTTTCTTT	CASSLTSPGDTEAFF	TRBV11-1	.	TRBJ1-1	few
TGTGCCAGCAGCCGCCTAGCGGGACACACAGATACGCAGTATTTT	CASSRLAGHTDTQYF	TRBV16	TRBD2	TRBJ2-3	many
TGTGCCAGCAGCGGGACAGGGTTCGAGCAGTACTTC	CASSGTGFEQYF	TRBV9	TRBD1	TRBJ2-7	many
TGTGCCAGCAGCCGGGGGGGACAGGGACCCTCCTACGAGCAGTACTTC	CASSRGGQGPSYEQYF	TRBV14	TRBD1	TRBJ2-7	.
TGCGCCAGCAGTGAGGGAGATTCTACAGGGGGCCGGTACCAAGAGACCCAGTACTTC	CASSEGDSTGGRYQETQYF	TRBV10-1	TRBD1	TRBJ2-5	.
TGTGCCAGCAGTTTATCCTCTAGCAGGCCCTATGGCTACACCTTC	CASSLSSSRPYGYTF	TRBV28	.	TRBJ1-2	few
TGTGCCAGCAGCTTAGGCTGGAGGCCAAGCTCCTACGAGCAGTACTTC	CASSLGWRPSSYEQYF	TRBV13	.	TRBJ2-7	.
TGTGCCAGCAGCTTGGGGTCCGGGACTTTGAACACTGAAGCTTTCTTT	CASSLGSGTLNTEAFF	TRBV5-4	.	TRBJ1-1	.
TGTGCCAGCAGCTTCGGTTCCTACTCTGGGGCCAACGTCCTGACTTTC	CASSFGSYSGANVLTF	TRBV5-8	.	TRBJ2-6	.
TGCGCCAGCAGCTTTGTCGAGCGAATTTTGGAGACCCAGTACTTC	CASSFVERILETQYF	TRBV5-1	.	TRBJ2-5	.
TGTGCCAGCAGGGACACTACCTCTAGCAATCAGCCCCAGCATTTT	CASRDTTSSNQPQHF	TRBV2	.	TRBJ1-5	few
TGTGCCAGCAGTTTACTTGATGGGAATGAGCAGTTCTTC	CASSLLDGNEQFF	TRBV27	.	TRBJ2-1	once
TGTGCCAGCAGCTTTTCTCGTAGACTACCACGCGAGACCCAGTACTTC	CASSFSRRLPRETQYF	TRBV5-6	.	TRBJ2-5	few
TGTGCCAGCAGCGTAGGGGGGGCCTCGGATGAGCAGTTCTTC	CASSVGGASDEQFF	TRBV9	.	TRBJ2-1	few
TGTGCCAGCAGTACCCGGGCTAGCGGACCCCAAGAGACCCAGTACTTC	CASSTRASGPQETQYF	TRBV28	TRBD2	TRBJ2-5	once
TGTGCCAGCAGAACGGGACTAGCGGGAGGCAGTGAGCAGTTCTTC	CASRTGLAGGSEQFF	TRBV5-6	TRBD2	TRBJ2-1	many
TGTGCCAGCAGCAACCCGGGAGAAAATGAAAAACTGTTTTTT	CASSNPGENEKLFF	TRBV7-6	.	TRBJ1-4	.
TGTGCCAGTAGTGAGGGGAGAGGGTCCTACAATGAGCAGTTCTTC	CASSEGRGSYNEQFF	TRBV19	.	TRBJ2-1	.
TGTGCCAGCTCACCATTCCGGGGGACTACCGGGGGTGAGCAGTTCTTC	CASSPFRGTTGGEQFF	TRBV18	TRBD2	TRBJ2-1	.
TGTGCCAGCTCACCACTCCGGGACTGGAATTACGAGCAGTACTTC	CASSPLRDWNYEQYF	TRBV18	.	TRBJ2-7	.
TGTGCCAGCAGCGAGGTCGGTGATAAAGCTTTCTTT	CASSEVGDKAFF	TRBV5-4	.	TRBJ1-1	few
TGTGCCACCAGCAGAGGGATAATAGCGGGAAGCTACGAGCAGTACTTC	CATSRGIIAGSYEQYF	TRBV15	TRBD2	TRBJ2-7	few
TGTGCCAGCAGTTTATACGGGAGAAGGGAGTATGCCTACGAGCAGTACTTC	CASSLYGRREYAYEQYF	TRBV28	.	TRBJ2-7	.
TGTGCCAGCAGTTACGGGGGCCAGCCCCAAGAGACCCAGTACTTC	CASSYGGQPQETQYF	TRBV6-5	.	TRBJ2-5	.
TGTGCCAGCAGCCCCTCCCCAGGGTCGGAGACCCAGTACTTC	CASSPSPGSETQYF	TRBV11-2	.	TRBJ2-5	few
TGTGCCAGCAGTAGGAGAGGTAGTGAAAAACTGTTTTTT	CASSRRGSEKLFF	TRBV25-1	.	TRBJ1-4	.
TGTGCCAGCAGCTTTTCTAGTACCCCCTACGAGCAGTACTTC	CASSFSSTPYEQYF	TRBV5-5	.	TRBJ2-7	.
TGCGCCAGCAGCCCTGGCCGGGAGAGAACCTACGAGCAGTACTTC	CASSPGRERTYEQYF	TRBV5-1	.	TRBJ2-7	.
TGTGCCAGCAGTGTGACAATTAAGAGCAATCAGCCCCAGCATTTT	CASSVTIKSNQPQHF	TRBV28	.	TRBJ1-5	.
TGCGCCAGCCGAACCGGGACAGATTATGGCTACACCTTC	CASRTGTDYGYTF	TRBV5-1	TRBD1	TRBJ1-2	.
TGCGCCAGCAGCTTGGGACAGGGATCCCTACACGAGCAGTACTTC	CASSLGQGSLHEQYF	TRBV5-1	TRBD1	TRBJ2-7	.
TGTGCCAGCAGCTTGCCAGGACAGCCTTCCTACGAGCAGTACTTC	CASSLPGQPSYEQYF	TRBV5-4	.	TRBJ2-7	.
TGTGCCAGCAGTTCCATGGGAGAGACTAATGAAAAACTGTTTTTT	CASSSMGETNEKLFF	TRBV28	.	TRBJ1-4	once
TGTGCCAGCAGCCAAGAACACCCTAGATCCGGTGTAGGCGGGGAGCTGTTTTTT	CASSQEHPRSGVGGELFF	TRBV14	.	TRBJ2-2	few
TGTGCCACACGGGGGGACACTGAAGCTTTCTTT	CATRGDTEAFF	TRBV5-4	.	TRBJ1-1	.
TGTGCCACCAGCTCTAGACGGGGAACTGGCTACACCTTC	CATSSRRGTGYTF	TRBV15	.	TRBJ1-2	.
TGCGCCAGCAGCTTGGTGGTACAGCCATACGAGCAGTACTTC	CASSLVVQPYEQYF	TRBV5-1	.	TRBJ2-7	.
TGTGCCAGCAGCTTAGAGCCCGGCGACGCCTACTATGGCTACACCTTC	CASSLEPGDAYYGYTF	TRBV7-6	.	TRBJ1-2	many
TGTGCCAGCAGCCCTCTCGGTAGCGGGAGCGCCGCCGGGGAGCTGTTTTTT	CASSPLGSGSAAGELFF	TRBV7-6	TRBD2	TRBJ2-2	few
TGTGCCAGCAGCCCAGGACAGGGGCTGTACGAGCAGTACTTC	CASSPGQGLYEQYF	TRBV7-9	TRBD1	TRBJ2-7	.
TGTGCCAGTTCCTACAGGGTAATGGAAAAACTGTTTTTT	CASSYRVMEKLFF	TRBV19	.	TRBJ1-4	.
TGTGCCAGCAGCCAAGTTCTCGGTGAGAATGAGCAGTTCTTC	CASSQVLGENEQFF	TRBV4-2	.	TRBJ2-1	few
TGCAGCGTGGTCTCGCGGGGCATCCAAGAGACCCAGTACTTC	CSVVSRGIQETQYF	TRBV29-1	.	TRBJ2-5	.
TGTGCCTGGAGTGAACAGGACAATCAGCCCCAGCATTTT	CAWSEQDNQPQHF	TRBV30	.	TRBJ1-5	once
TGTGCCAGCAGCGCCACCTTAGCCTCCTACAATGAGCAGTTCTTC	CASSATLASYNEQFF	TRBV7-9	.	TRBJ2-1	.
TGTGCCAGCAGCCAAGGGATAGGGACCACTTTTCTGTACTTC	CASSQGIGTTFLYF	TRBV14	.	TRBJ2-4	.
TGTGCCAGCAGCTTGGCGTCCGGGAATAGGTACGAGCAGTACTTC	CASSLASGNRYEQYF	TRBV5-4	.	TRBJ2-7	once
TGTGCCAGCAGTAACGGGACTAGCCTTAATGAGCAGTTCTTC	CASSNGTSLNEQFF	TRBV25-1	TRBD2	TRBJ2-1	.
TGCGCCAGCAGCCAAGAATGGTACAGGGGGCGCCGCTACGAGCAGTACTTC	CASSQEWYRGRRYEQYF	TRBV4-1	TRBD1	TRBJ2-7	.
TGTGCCAGTAGTATGGGCCCGGGAATCTCCTACGAGCAGTACTTC	CASSMGPGISYEQYF	TRBV19	.	TRBJ2-7	.
TGTGCCAGCAGTGAGAAGGAGAACTATGGCTACACCTTC	CASSEKENYGYTF	TRBV6-1	.	TRBJ1-2	.
TGTGCCACCAGCAGAGATCTTAGACTAGCGGGAGGTCACACCGGGGAGCTGTTTTTT	CATSRDLRLAGGHTGELFF	TRBV15	TRBD2	TRBJ2-2	.
TGTGCCAGTAGTGGCCGGACTCTCCACCGGTACAATGAGCAGTTCTTC	CASSGRTLHRYNEQFF	TRBV19	.	TRBJ2-1	.
TGTGCCAGCAGCCCAAGCTTACTAGCGGGAGTTGTGGATACGCAGTATTTT	CASSPSLLAGVVDTQYF	TRBV7-9	TRBD2	TRBJ2-3	few
TGTGCCAGCAGTCCCCCTTCTCGACGGTGGAGTGACTATGGCTACACCTTC	CASSPPSRRWSDYGYTF	TRBV2	.	TRBJ1-2	.